This T cell receptor beta chain stems from a study of blood T cell repertoires in COVID-19. CDR1 is SGHRS, CDR2 YFSETQ, per germline. The CDR3 is 13 amino acids. V was shortened by 5 bases and J by 4 bases, with 12 bases between the two germline ends. Profiled with immunoSEQ multiplex PCR; TCRdb holds only in-frame clones, not every one. This table has a few hundred thousand clones, 80% to 90% appearing once. Sequencing used PBMCs or T cells enriched from blood (not recorded which). The receptor was derived from a man aged 35 to 55 in a cohort exposed to, infected with or recovered from COVID-19 (not recorded which). The rearrangement links TRBV5-1 to TRBJ1-1, with D hard to call. CDR3 loop: CASSTGGGTEAFF. For the CDR3, the DNA is TGCGCCAGCAGTACGGGTGGTGGCACTGAAGCTTTCTTT.